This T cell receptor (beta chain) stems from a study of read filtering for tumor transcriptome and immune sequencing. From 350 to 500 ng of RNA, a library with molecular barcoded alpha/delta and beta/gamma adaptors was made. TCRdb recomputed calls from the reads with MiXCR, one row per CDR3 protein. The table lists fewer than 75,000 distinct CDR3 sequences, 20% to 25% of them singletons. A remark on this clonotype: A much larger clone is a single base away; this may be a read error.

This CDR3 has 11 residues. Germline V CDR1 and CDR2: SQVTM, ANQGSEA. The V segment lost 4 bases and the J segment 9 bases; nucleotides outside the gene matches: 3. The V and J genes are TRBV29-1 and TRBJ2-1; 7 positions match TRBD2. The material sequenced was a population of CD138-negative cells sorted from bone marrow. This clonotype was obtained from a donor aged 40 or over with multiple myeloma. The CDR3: CSVGGGCEQFF. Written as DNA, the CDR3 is TGCAGCGTTGGGGGGGGGTGTGAGCAGTTCTTC.